The rows below give T cell receptor beta chains drawn from one sample of a study of identifying expanded T cells in peripheral blood. Measured with immunoSEQ multiplex PCR; TCRdb has only the in-frame clones, and not every one. Of around 120,000 clones detected, around 89% appear once; the ten largest clones hold about a sixth. The sequenced sample was blood. The receptors shown here come from a person aged 18 to 70 in good health. Each CDR3 is given with its conserved first and last residue. The order of the fields is D gene, J gene, V gene, clone size, CDR3 DNA, CDR3 protein. A D gene is named only where the DNA matches it firmly. Size is omitted from some rows. Given values are once, few, many or a class for expanded clones.

NA | TRBJ2-1 | TRBV21-1 | once | TGTGCCAGTTTCGAACTACAGCAGTTCTTC | CASFELQQFF
TRBD1 | TRBJ1-3 | TRBV13 | NA | TGTGCCAGCAGCCTCGGACAGGGGGCCGTCTCTGGAAACACCATATATTTT | CASSLGQGAVSGNTIYF
NA | TRBJ1-3 | TRBV5-1 | NA | TGCGCCAGCAGCTTGACCGGGATAAACTCTGGAAACACCATATATTTT | CASSLTGINSGNTIYF
NA | TRBJ2-3 | TRBV7-9 | NA | TGTGCCAGCAGCTTAACTAGCAGTAGCACAGATACGCAGTATTTT | CASSLTSSSTDTQYF
NA | TRBJ1-5 | TRBV7-8 | NA | TGTGCCAGCAGCAGAGTCGCCGGGTTTCAGATTAATCAGCCCCAGCATTTT | CASSRVAGFQINQPQHF
NA | TRBJ1-3 | TRBV9 | NA | TGTGCCAGCAGCGTAGGTCAGTTCTCTGGAAACACCATATATTTT | CASSVGQFSGNTIYF
TRBD1 | TRBJ1-1 | TRBV14 | NA | TGTGCCAGCAGCCAGGGACAGGGGACCAAAGCTTTCTTT | CASSQGQGTKAFF
NA | TRBJ2-7 | TRBV5-5 | once | TGTGCCAGCAGCTTGGTGGGGATTTCCTACGAGCAGTACTTC | CASSLVGISYEQYF
NA | TRBJ1-2 | TRBV29-1 | NA | TGCAGCGTGGACCGAGGGGTGCATGGCTACACCTTC | CSVDRGVHGYTF
TRBD1 | TRBJ2-7 | TRBV7-9 | NA | TGTGCCAGCAGCGGAGGACAGGGGGTGAGCTACGAGCAGTACTTC | CASSGGQGVSYEQYF
NA | TRBJ1-6 | TRBV5-1 | NA | TGCGCCAGCAGCCTAATGGACAGTTCGTCACCCCTCCACTTT | CASSLMDSSSPLHF
NA | TRBJ2-5 | TRBV4-1 | once | TGCGCCAGCAGCGCACACCCGGGGGACAGACAAGAGACCCAGTACTTC | CASSAHPGDRQETQYF
NA | TRBJ2-1 | TRBV18 | few | TGTGCCAGCTCACCAGGGGGAGTCGAGCAGTTCTTC | CASSPGGVEQFF
NA | TRBJ2-2 | TRBV6-5 | once | TGTGCCAGCAGTTACGGCGGGCCCCGGGAGCTGTTTTTT | CASSYGGPRELFF
NA | TRBJ2-4 | TRBV6-5 | NA | TGTGCCAGCAGTCAAACGGGGTACTACAAAAACATTCAGTACTTC | CASSQTGYYKNIQYF
TRBD1 | TRBJ2-2 | TRBV28 | NA | TGTGCCAGCAGTTTATTCCCGCGGACAGGGCATGGCACCGGGGAGCTGTTTTTT | CASSLFPRTGHGTGELFF
NA | TRBJ1-1 | TRBV27 | NA | TGTGCCAGCAGTTTATACCTGATGAACACTGAAGCTTTCTTT | CASSLYLMNTEAFF
NA | TRBJ2-3 | TRBV27 | NA | TGTGCCAGCAGTAGCACAGATACGCAGTATTTT | CASSSTDTQYF
NA | TRBJ1-5 | TRBV29-1 | NA | TGCAGCTTCGGGGGCGAGGATCAGCCCCAGCATTTT | CSFGGEDQPQHF
TRBD2 | TRBJ2-5 | TRBV11-2 | NA | TGTGCCAGCAGCTTTATGTTAAGGGTGAGCGGGAGGTACCAAGAGACCCAGTACTTC | CASSFMLRVSGRYQETQYF
TRBD1 | TRBJ1-2 | TRBV7-2 | NA | TGTGCCAGCAGCCATCGACAGGGAGGCTATGGCTACACCTTC | CASSHRQGGYGYTF
TRBD1 | TRBJ1-1 | TRBV29-1 | once | TGCAGCGGACTAGGGGGCGGGTGGACTGAAGCTTTCTTT | CSGLGGGWTEAFF
NA | TRBJ1-2 | TRBV18 | NA | TGTGCCAGCTCACGGGACCGCCTAAGTGGCTACACCTTC | CASSRDRLSGYTF
NA | TRBJ2-5 | TRBV7-8 | NA | TGTGCCAGCAGCCTAAAAGAGACCCAGTACTTC | CASSLKETQYF
NA | TRBJ1-2 | TRBV30 | NA | TGTGCCTGGACCCCGGTCCAGGGACTCGTCGGGGGCTACACCTTC | CAWTPVQGLVGGYTF
TRBD1 | TRBJ2-7 | TRBV12-5 | NA | TGTGCTAGTGGTTTGCTCGGGACAGCCCTCGGGCAGTACTTC | CASGLLGTALGQYF
NA | TRBJ1-2 | TRBV5-4 | NA | TGTGCCAGCAGCCGGGGGGAAGGGGGCTATGGCTACACCTTC | CASSRGEGGYGYTF
NA | TRBJ1-2 | TRBV29-1 | NA | TGCAGCGTTGCGGGCAGGGGTGGCTACACCTTC | CSVAGRGGYTF
TRBD1 | TRBJ1-2 | TRBV2 | large | TGTGCCAGCAGTGCGGCAGGGGGCATGGACTATGGCTACACCTTC | CASSAAGGMDYGYTF
NA | TRBJ1-3 | TRBV10-1 | NA | TGCGCCAGCAGCCGGGACATAGGAAACACCATATATTTT | CASSRDIGNTIYF
NA | TRBJ2-5 | TRBV5-5 | NA | TGTGCCAGCAGTCAAGGAGGATCGCGAGAGACCCAGTACTTC | CASSQGGSRETQYF
TRBD2 | TRBJ2-3 | TRBV10-1 | NA | TGCGCCAGCAGCGAGGGGACTAGCGGGGGCCTTTGGGCAGATACGCAGTATTTT | CASSEGTSGGLWADTQYF
NA | TRBJ2-7 | TRBV29-1 | NA | TGCAGCGCTGAGATAGGGGAGCAGTACTTC | CSAEIGEQYF
TRBD2 | TRBJ2-3 | TRBV7-2 | NA | TGTGCCAGCAGCTTCGTAGCGGGGGGGAGAGGCACAGATACGCAGTATTTT | CASSFVAGGRGTDTQYF
NA | TRBJ1-1 | TRBV2 | NA | TGCGCCAGCAGTGACCCAAGGGGGGGGACTGAAGCTTTCTTT | CASSDPRGGTEAFF
TRBD2 | TRBJ2-1 | TRBV5-1 | NA | TGCGCCAGCAGCTTGCGCGGGGGGGCGGATGAGCAGTTCTTC | CASSLRGGADEQFF
NA | TRBJ2-3 | TRBV6-5 | NA | TGTGCCAGCAGTTTCAGGGGTTATACCACAGATACGCAGTATTTT | CASSFRGYTTDTQYF
TRBD1 | TRBJ1-3 | TRBV15 | NA | TGTGCCACCAGCAGTCGTTCGACAGGGGCTGGAAACACCATATATTTT | CATSSRSTGAGNTIYF
TRBD1 | TRBJ1-5 | TRBV15 | NA | TGTGCCACCCAGAACCGCCGGGACAGGGGCAATCAGCCCCAGCATTTT | CATQNRRDRGNQPQHF
NA | TRBJ1-1 | TRBV10-3 | NA | TGTGCCATCAGGACAGGCCTGAGTACTGAAGCTTTCTTT | CAIRTGLSTEAFF
NA | TRBJ2-3 | TRBV29-1 | NA | TGCAGCTCGAGGCCGAGCACAGATACGCAGTATTTT | CSSRPSTDTQYF
NA | TRBJ1-2 | TRBV5-6 | NA | TGTGCCAGCAGCGGGGAAGCAGGGAGGTATGGCTACACCTTC | CASSGEAGRYGYTF
NA | TRBJ2-3 | TRBV7-9 | NA | TGTGCCAGCACCGGAGATACGCAGTATTTT | CASTGDTQYF
NA | TRBJ1-5 | TRBV7-2 | NA | TGTGCCAGCAGCTTAGGGGGCAGTAACAGTCAGCCCCAGCATTTT | CASSLGGSNSQPQHF
NA | TRBJ2-7 | TRBV6-6 | NA | TGTGCCAGCAGTGGATTCAGGGAAAGCTCCTACGAGCAGTACTTC | CASSGFRESSYEQYF
NA | TRBJ2-5 | TRBV10-2 | NA | TGCGCCAGCAGTGATCCCGGCTGGGGGAAGACCCAGTACTTC | CASSDPGWGKTQYF
TRBD1 | TRBJ1-4 | TRBV19 | NA | TGTGCCACCTCTTCGGACAGGAATGAAAAACTGTTTTTT | CATSSDRNEKLFF
NA | TRBJ2-1 | TRBV27 | NA | TGTGCCAGCAGTTTGCTGCTAGTCACCAAGAATGAGCAGTTCTTC | CASSLLLVTKNEQFF
TRBD2 | TRBJ2-3 | TRBV4-2 | medium-sized | TGTGCCAGCAGCCAAGATCTAGCGGGGGGGACAGATACGCAGTATTTT | CASSQDLAGGTDTQYF
NA | TRBJ1-1 | TRBV4-2 | NA | TGTGCCAGCAGCACCCGACAGAACACTGAAGCTTTCTTT | CASSTRQNTEAFF
NA | TRBJ2-3 | TRBV27 | once | TGTGCCAGCAGTCTCCGGGGGGATACGCAGTATTTT | CASSLRGDTQYF
TRBD2 | TRBJ2-5 | TRBV28 | once | TGTGCCAGCAGTTTTCCCGGACTAGCGGGAGGGGAGACCCAGTACTTC | CASSFPGLAGGETQYF
NA | TRBJ2-7 | TRBV28 | NA | TGTGCCAGCAGTTTATACAGGTACGAGCAGTACTTC | CASSLYRYEQYF
NA | TRBJ2-1 | TRBV7-9 | NA | TGTGCCAGCAGCTTAGCCTTGGACGGAGACGGTGAGCAGTTCTTC | CASSLALDGDGEQFF
NA | TRBJ2-1 | TRBV27 | NA | TGTGCCAGCAGTTACTTCCAAGGGTGGAGTGAGCAGTTCTTC | CASSYFQGWSEQFF